Sequencing of this T cell receptor (beta chain) was carried out in a study of vaccination and CD4 T cells after COVID-19. The Oncomine TCR Beta short-read assay was what sequenced the DNA obtained from cultured CD4+ T cells. DNA came from CD4+ T cells after culture. Via MiXCR, TCRdb re-called the PCR reads, giving one row per CDR3 protein. Of 6,500 to 9,000 distinct CDR3 sequences in the sample, more than 20% were seen once. With regard to this clonotype: The antigen is unknown.

Overall study results and limits: Rising from about 20 to 38, the median of SARS-CoV-2-reactive clonotypes did not change significantly.

The CDR3 loop spans 13 amino acids. Deletions cut 5 bases from V and 13 bases from J, with 18 bases between. Germline CDR1 reads LNHDA; CDR2 reads SQIVND (reference sequence). Treatment denoted: approximately nine-day PBMC culture with coronavirus spike peptide pools or control peptides (ViraFEST assay). ViraFEST used peptide pools to expand antigen-specific T cells, then sequenced TCRs. Following culture for over 9 days, CD4+ T cells were isolated by negative selection. The sequence was obtained from a human donor who had recovered from COVID-19. This chain links TRBV19 with TRBJ2-1; D might be TRBD2 (8 bases). The sequences come from CD4+ T cells from blood, cultured in vitro, collected after SARS-CoV-2 vaccination. The CDR3 spells CASSPGGGTAQFF. The CDR3 DNA reads as TGTGCCAGTAGTCCGGGGGGGGGGACAGCACAGTTCTTC. Together with reference TRBV19 and TRBJ2-1, the CDR3 gives the full variable domain: DGGITQSPKYLFRKEGQNVTLSCEQNLNHDAMYWYRQDPGQGLRLIYYSQIVNDFQKGDIAEGYSVSREKKESFPLTVTSAQKNPTAFYLCASSPGGGTAQFFGPGTRLTVL.